Sequencing of this TCR beta chain was carried out in a study of cytomegalovirus exposure and HLA in healthy donors. V shed 3 bases and J shed 1 base, with 12 bases lying between them. The CDR3 has 15 residues. The V gene's germline CDR1 is KGHSH and CDR2 LQKENI. The primer mix had 60 Vbeta and 13 Jbeta primers. Repertoires were generated with immunoSEQ multiplex PCR, while TCRdb's copy carries only in-frame clones and drops some. The data show some 120,000 clones, over 65% seen once. Findings of the study overall: It was about 150 TCR beta chains that were listed as cytomegalovirus-associated. In a later analysis, a missense DCLRE1C variant was linked to TCR beta V- and J-gene trimming. Most of the TCR beta V segments (in an earlier analysis) were productive either about 90% or about 30% of the time. An analysis that came later showed most CMV-associated TCR beta chains appearing HLA-restricted.

Turning to this clone: The target antigen is unknown.

The chain is built from TRBV18 and TRBJ1-2; D not certain. Source material: PBMCs. This sequence was found in a man younger than 35 in good health and CMV-seronegative. The CDR3 DNA reads as TGTGCCAGCTCACCTAACAGCGGACTTAACTATGGCTACACCTTC. Its translation: CASSPNSGLNYGYTF.